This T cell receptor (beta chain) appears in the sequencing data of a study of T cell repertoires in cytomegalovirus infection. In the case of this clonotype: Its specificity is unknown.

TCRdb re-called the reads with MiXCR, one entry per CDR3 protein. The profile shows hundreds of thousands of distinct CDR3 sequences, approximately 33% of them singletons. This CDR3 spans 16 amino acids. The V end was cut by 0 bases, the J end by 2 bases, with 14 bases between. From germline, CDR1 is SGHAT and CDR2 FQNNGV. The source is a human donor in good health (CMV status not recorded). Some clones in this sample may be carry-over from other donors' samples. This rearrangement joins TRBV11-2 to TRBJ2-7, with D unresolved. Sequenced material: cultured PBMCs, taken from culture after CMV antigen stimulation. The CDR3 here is CASSLDRSASAYEQYF. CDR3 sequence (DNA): TGTGCCAGCAGCTTAGATAGAAGCGCATCCGCCTACGAGCAGTACTTC.